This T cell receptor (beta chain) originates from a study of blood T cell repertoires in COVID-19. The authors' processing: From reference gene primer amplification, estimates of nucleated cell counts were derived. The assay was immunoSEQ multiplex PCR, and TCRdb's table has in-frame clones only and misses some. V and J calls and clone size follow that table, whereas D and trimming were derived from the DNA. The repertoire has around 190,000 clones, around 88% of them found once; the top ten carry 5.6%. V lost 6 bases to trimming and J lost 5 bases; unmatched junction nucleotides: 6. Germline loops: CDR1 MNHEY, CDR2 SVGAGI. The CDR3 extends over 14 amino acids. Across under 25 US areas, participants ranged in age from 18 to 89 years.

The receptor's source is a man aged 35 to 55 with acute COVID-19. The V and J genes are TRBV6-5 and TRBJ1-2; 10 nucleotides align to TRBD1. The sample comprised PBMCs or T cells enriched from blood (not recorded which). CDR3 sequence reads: CASRSPGQGYGYTF. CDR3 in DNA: TGTGCCAGCAGGTCGCCGGGACAGGGGTATGGCTACACCTTC.